This record concerns one TCR beta chain sequence. The CDR3 has 14 residues. The germline CDR1 and CDR2 sequences are LNHDA and SQIVND (reference sequence). V lost 5 bases, J lost 0 bases, and 8 bases lay in between. This entry comes from a study of blood T cell repertoires in COVID-19. Study summary: The origin of the acute and convalescent COVID-19 samples was the United States, Italy and Spain.

Per the original methods: Reference gene primer amplification gave nucleated cell count estimates. Produced via immunoSEQ multiplex PCR; TCRdb's table is partial and in-frame only. V and J calls and clone size are those listed in that table; D and trimming were worked out from the DNA. The table shows some 80,000 clones, with about 86% occurring only once. V and J are TRBV19 and TRBJ1-3; D is possibly TRBD1 (5 bases). The TCR was taken from a woman older than 75 in a cohort sampled during active or convalescent COVID-19. Sequenced input: peripheral blood. The CDR3 loop is CASSGAISGNTIYF. Here the CDR3 DNA reads TGTGCCAGTAGTGGGGCTATCTCTGGAAACACCATATATTTT.